Listed below are T cell receptor beta chains from one sample, sequenced in a study of cytomegalovirus exposure and HLA in healthy donors. Sequencing was performed with immunoSEQ multiplex PCR; in TCRdb, only in-frame clones are kept and a portion is missing. The sample holds tens of thousands of clones; 70% to 85% are singletons and the top ten take about 5.7%. Sequences were obtained from PBMCs. Receptors were obtained from a man younger than 40 in good health and CMV-seronegative. The CDR3 runs from the conserved cysteine through the conserved F or W. A D gene is named only where the DNA matches it firmly. The size field is filled for only some rows; it gives once, few, many or a size class.

size	V	J	D	DNA	CDR3
NA	TRBV7-2	TRBJ1-2	NA	TGTGCCAGCAGCTTAGTGCGGGACTCGCCAGCTGGCTACACCTTC	CASSLVRDSPAGYTF
NA	TRBV7-9	TRBJ2-7	NA	TGTGCCAGCAGCTTAGAGACAGGTTTCCTCTACGAGCAGTACTTC	CASSLETGFLYEQYF
NA	TRBV9	TRBJ1-1	NA	TGTGCCAGCAGCGTAATTACAGGTCGAGAAGCTTTCTTT	CASSVITGREAFF
NA	TRBV6-5	TRBJ2-1	TRBD2	TGTGCCAGCAGTTCCGGGACTACGGCCTACAATGAGCAGTTCTTC	CASSSGTTAYNEQFF
NA	TRBV18	TRBJ2-7	TRBD2	TGTGCCAGCTCACCATACGCTAGCGGGAGAGGCCGCAACGAGCAGTACTTC	CASSPYASGRGRNEQYF
few	TRBV7-9	TRBJ1-6	TRBD1	TGTGCCAGCAGCCCACGACAGGGTCGGGAATCACCCCTCCACTTT	CASSPRQGRESPLHF
NA	TRBV10-2	TRBJ2-7	NA	TGCGCCAGCCTGCGGCCGGGGGACGAGCAGTACTTC	CASLRPGDEQYF
NA	TRBV27	TRBJ2-7	TRBD2	TGTGCCAGCAGTCCCGCTCGGGGGGACTTCCCCTACGAGCAGTACTTC	CASSPARGDFPYEQYF
once	TRBV2	TRBJ1-5	NA	TGTGCCAGCAGTGAGGGCCCTGGGGGGAATCAGCCCCAGCATTTT	CASSEGPGGNQPQHF
NA	TRBV18	TRBJ2-7	TRBD2	TGTGCCAGCTCCCACGGGACTAGGATTTTCTACGAGCAGTACTTC	CASSHGTRIFYEQYF
NA	TRBV29-1	TRBJ2-7	TRBD1	TGCAGCGCCCAACAGGGGGGTTCCTACGAGCAGTACTTC	CSAQQGGSYEQYF
few	TRBV27	TRBJ1-1	TRBD1	TGTGCCAGCAGTTCATACCGGGACAGGGATCCTGAAGCTTTCTTT	CASSSYRDRDPEAFF
NA	TRBV9	TRBJ1-2	NA	TGTGCCAGCAACAGGGACGGAGGATATGGCTACACCTTC	CASNRDGGYGYTF
NA	TRBV7-9	TRBJ2-5	NA	TGTGCCAGCAGTCACAAGGGGGGGTGGGAGACCCAGTACTTC	CASSHKGGWETQYF
NA	TRBV2	TRBJ2-1	TRBD2	TGTGCCAGCAGTGAACGGGCTAGCGGAGGATACAATGAGCAGTTCTTC	CASSERASGGYNEQFF
NA	TRBV5-4	TRBJ1-2	TRBD1	TGTGCCAGCAGCCCTGGGACAGGCTCTAACTATGGCTACCCCTTC	CASSPGTGSNYGYPF
NA	TRBV7-3	TRBJ2-1	TRBD2	TGTGCCAGCAGCTCCTTAGCGGGGGGGCCGAATGAGCAGTTCTTC	CASSSLAGGPNEQFF
few	TRBV27	TRBJ1-1	TRBD1	TGTGCCAGCAGTACCAGGACAGGGGGCTTGAACACTGAAGCTTTCTTT	CASSTRTGGLNTEAFF
few	TRBV2	TRBJ2-7	TRBD2	TGTGCCAGCAGTGAGTATCTCGCGGGAGGTTCCTACGAGCAGTACTTC	CASSEYLAGGSYEQYF
NA	TRBV6-4	TRBJ2-6	NA	TGTGCCAGCCACGACAGCTCTGGGGCCAACGTCCTGACTTTC	CASHDSSGANVLTF
once	TRBV11-2	TRBJ1-2	NA	TGTGCCAGCAGCTTAGTTCGATCTTTGCGGGGAGGTAGCTACACCTTC	CASSLVRSLRGGSYTF
few	TRBV6-1	TRBJ2-1	TRBD1	TGTGCCAGCAATCACCGGGACAGAGGCCAGGGGGAGCAGTTCTTC	CASNHRDRGQGEQFF
NA	TRBV28	TRBJ1-2	NA	TGTGCCAGCAGTTTACTTCAGGGTACTACTAACTATGGCTACACCTTC	CASSLLQGTTNYGYTF
few	TRBV11-2	TRBJ2-7	NA	TGTGCCAGCAGCTTATTCCAGGAGGGCGAGCAGTACTTC	CASSLFQEGEQYF
NA	TRBV28	TRBJ1-2	TRBD1	TGTGCCAGCAGGGAGGGACAGAACTATGGCTACACCTTC	CASREGQNYGYTF
NA	TRBV5-1	TRBJ2-3	TRBD2	TGCGCCAGCAGCTTAAGGCTAGCGGGAGGCACCACAGATACGCAGTATTTT	CASSLRLAGGTTDTQYF
NA	TRBV7-8	TRBJ2-5	TRBD1	TGTGCCAGCAGCTTAGGTGGAGGACAGGGACGAGAGACCCAGTACTTC	CASSLGGGQGRETQYF
NA	TRBV11-1	TRBJ2-5	TRBD1	TGTGCCAGCAGCCCACGAGGGACAGGACAAGAGACCCAGTACTTC	CASSPRGTGQETQYF
NA	TRBV25-1	TRBJ1-4	TRBD1	TGTGCCAGCAGTGTACCGGGACAGGGTGGTGAAAAACTGTTTTTT	CASSVPGQGGEKLFF
NA	TRBV5-4	TRBJ2-4	TRBD2	TGTGCCAGCAGCCCGGGGGGGGATTTAGCCAAAAACATTCAGTACTTC	CASSPGGDLAKNIQYF
few	TRBV10-2	TRBJ2-5	TRBD2	TGCGCCAGCAGTGAGTACGGACTAGCGGATCAAGAGACCCAGTACTTC	CASSEYGLADQETQYF
NA	TRBV19	TRBJ1-5	TRBD1	TGTGCCAGTAGTATGCGGGACAGGAAAGACCAGCCCCAGCATTTT	CASSMRDRKDQPQHF
NA	TRBV28	TRBJ2-3	NA	TGTGCCAGCAGCTTGTATGGAGCCGCGGATACGCAGTATTTT	CASSLYGAADTQYF
NA	TRBV6-1	TRBJ1-2	NA	TGTGCCAGCAGGGAGAACATCCCGGCTAACTATGGCTACACCTTC	CASRENIPANYGYTF
few	TRBV27	TRBJ1-4	NA	TGTGCCAGCAGCGGTTCAACTAATGAAAAACTGTTTTTT	CASSGSTNEKLFF
NA	TRBV5-1	TRBJ1-2	NA	TGCGCCAGCAGGAAGGGGACAAACTCTAACTATGGCTACCCCTTC	CASRKGTNSNYGYPF
once	TRBV18	TRBJ2-3	TRBD1	TGTGCCAGCCAGGGACAGATCCTCACAGATACGCAGTATTTT	CASQGQILTDTQYF
NA	TRBV11-2	TRBJ1-4	TRBD1	TGTGCCAGCAGCCGGGGACAGGGTATTGAAAAACTGTTTTTT	CASSRGQGIEKLFF
NA	TRBV19	TRBJ1-5	NA	TGTGCCAGTAGTCGGGGTGGCGGAAATCAGCCCCAGCATTTT	CASSRGGGNQPQHF
NA	TRBV11-2	TRBJ1-1	NA	TGTGCCAGCAGCACACAGGGAGTATCGGGCACTGAAGCTTTCTTT	CASSTQGVSGTEAFF
NA	TRBV6-5	TRBJ1-2	TRBD1	TGTGCCAGCAGTACCGCCGGGACAGGGGGCGTCGGCTACACCTTC	CASSTAGTGGVGYTF
NA	TRBV27	TRBJ1-1	NA	TGTGCCAGCAGTTTATCTAGGGGGAGAGTGGGCACTGAAGCTTTCTTT	CASSLSRGRVGTEAFF
NA	TRBV11-2	TRBJ1-6	NA	TGTGCCAGCAGCTTTGGGGGGGCGATTAATTCACCCCTCCACTTT	CASSFGGAINSPLHF
NA	TRBV2	TRBJ2-3	NA	TGTGCCAGCAAGGGGTTACAAGTCAACACAGATACGCAGTATTTT	CASKGLQVNTDTQYF
once	TRBV11-2	TRBJ1-4	TRBD1	TGTGCCAGCAGCTTACTCGGGGACAGGGGTAATGAAAAACTGTTTTTT	CASSLLGDRGNEKLFF
NA	TRBV2	TRBJ2-7	NA	TGTGCCAGCAGCAACGCGAGAACCTACGAGCAGTACTTC	CASSNARTYEQYF
NA	TRBV6-1	TRBJ1-3	NA	TGTGCCAGCAGTGACTGGGCACAGACTGGAAACACCATATATTTT	CASSDWAQTGNTIYF
once	TRBV5-1	TRBJ2-5	TRBD2	TGCGCCAGCAGCTTGGGACCGGGAGGGGAGACCCAGTACTTC	CASSLGPGGETQYF
NA	TRBV6-5	TRBJ2-7	TRBD1	TGTGCCAGCAGTGGGGGACAGCACAGCTCCTACGAGCAGTACTTC	CASSGGQHSSYEQYF
NA	TRBV28	TRBJ1-5	TRBD1	TGTGGGACGCAGGGGGAGAATCAGCCCCAGCATTTT	CGTQGENQPQHF
NA	TRBV7-8	TRBJ2-1	TRBD2	TGTGCCAGCAGCCGGACTAGTTTCGGTGAGCAGTTCTTC	CASSRTSFGEQFF
NA	TRBV5-1	TRBJ2-3	TRBD2	TGCGCCAGCAGCTCGGGACTAGCTACAGATACGCAGTATTTT	CASSSGLATDTQYF